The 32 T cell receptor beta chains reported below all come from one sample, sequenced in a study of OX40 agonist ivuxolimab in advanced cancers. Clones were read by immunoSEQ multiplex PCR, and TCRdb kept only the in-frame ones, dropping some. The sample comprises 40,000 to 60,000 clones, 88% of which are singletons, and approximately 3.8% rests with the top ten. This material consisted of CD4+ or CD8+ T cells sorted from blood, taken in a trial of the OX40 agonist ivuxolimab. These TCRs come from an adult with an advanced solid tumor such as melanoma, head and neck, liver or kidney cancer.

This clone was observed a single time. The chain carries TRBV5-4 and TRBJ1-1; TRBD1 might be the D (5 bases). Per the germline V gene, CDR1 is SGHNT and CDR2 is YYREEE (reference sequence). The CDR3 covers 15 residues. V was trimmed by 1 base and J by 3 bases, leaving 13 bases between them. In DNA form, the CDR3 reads TGTGCCAGCAGCTTGATCTTGGGGGTCGACACTGAAGCTTTCTTT. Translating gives CASSLILGVDTEAFF.

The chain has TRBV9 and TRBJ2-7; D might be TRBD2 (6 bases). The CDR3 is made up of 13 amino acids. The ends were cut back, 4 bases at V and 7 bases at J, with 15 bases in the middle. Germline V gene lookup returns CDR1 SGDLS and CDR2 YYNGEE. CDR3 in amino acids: CASSPRVGREQYF. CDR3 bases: TGTGCCAGCAGCCCTCGGGTAGGGAGGGAGCAGTACTTC.

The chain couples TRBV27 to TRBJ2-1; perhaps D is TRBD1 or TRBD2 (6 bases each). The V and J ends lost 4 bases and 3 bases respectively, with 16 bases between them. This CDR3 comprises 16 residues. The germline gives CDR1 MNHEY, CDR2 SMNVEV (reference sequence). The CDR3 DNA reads TGTGCCAGCAGTTACAGCCAAGGGGGGTTCTACAATGAGCAGTTCTTC. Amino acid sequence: CASSYSQGGFYNEQFF.

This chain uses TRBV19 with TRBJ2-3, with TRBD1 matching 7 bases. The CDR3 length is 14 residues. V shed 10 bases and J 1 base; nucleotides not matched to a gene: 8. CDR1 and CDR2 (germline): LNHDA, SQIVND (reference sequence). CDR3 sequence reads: CAIGHRGGTDTQYF. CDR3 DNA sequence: TGTGCCATCGGACACAGGGGAGGCACAGATACGCAGTATTTT.

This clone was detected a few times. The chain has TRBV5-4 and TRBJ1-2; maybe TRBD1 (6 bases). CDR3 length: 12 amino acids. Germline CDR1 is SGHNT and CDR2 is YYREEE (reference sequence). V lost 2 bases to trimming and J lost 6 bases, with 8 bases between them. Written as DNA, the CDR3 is TGTGCCAGCAGCTTTAGGGGGAATGGCTACACCTTC. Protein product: CASSFRGNGYTF.

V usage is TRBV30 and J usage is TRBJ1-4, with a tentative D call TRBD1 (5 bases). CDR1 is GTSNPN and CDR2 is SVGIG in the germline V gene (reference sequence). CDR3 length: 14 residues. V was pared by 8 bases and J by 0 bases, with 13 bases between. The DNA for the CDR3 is TGTGCCCTCATGGGGCAGCCAACTAATGAAAAACTGTTTTTT. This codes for CALMGQPTNEKLFF. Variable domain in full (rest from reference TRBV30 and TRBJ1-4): SQTIHQWPATLVQPVGSPLSLECTVEGTSNPNLYWYRQAAGRGLQLLFYSVGIGQISSEVPQNLSASRPQDRQFILSSKKLLLSDSGFYLCALMGQPTNEKLFFGSGTQLSVL.

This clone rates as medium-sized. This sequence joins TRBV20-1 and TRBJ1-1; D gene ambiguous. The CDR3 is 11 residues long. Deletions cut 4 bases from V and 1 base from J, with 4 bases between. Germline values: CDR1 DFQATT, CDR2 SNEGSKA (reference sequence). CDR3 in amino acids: CSAMRNTEAFF. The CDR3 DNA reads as TGCAGTGCTATGAGGAACACTGAAGCTTTCTTT.

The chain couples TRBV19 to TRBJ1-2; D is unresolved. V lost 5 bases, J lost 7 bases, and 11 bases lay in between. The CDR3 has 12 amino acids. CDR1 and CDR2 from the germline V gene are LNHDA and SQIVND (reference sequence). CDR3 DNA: TGTGCCAGTAGTCCTACGACATTTGGCTACACCTTC. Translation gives CASSPTTFGYTF. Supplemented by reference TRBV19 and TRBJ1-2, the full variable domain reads DGGITQSPKYLFRKEGQNVTLSCEQNLNHDAMYWYRQDPGQGLRLIYYSQIVNDFQKGDIAEGYSVSREKKESFPLTVTSAQKNPTAFYLCASSPTTFGYTFGSGTRLTVV.

CDR3 amino acids: CASSYHWTGYNEQFF. CDR3 bases: TGTGCCAGCAGTTACCACTGGACAGGCTACAATGAGCAGTTCTTC. This sequence joins TRBV6-5 and TRBJ2-1; 7 positions match TRBD1. The CDR3 runs to 15 residues. Trimming cost V 2 bases and J 3 bases; bases outside gene matches: 4. Germline V CDR1 and CDR2: MNHEY, SVGAGI.

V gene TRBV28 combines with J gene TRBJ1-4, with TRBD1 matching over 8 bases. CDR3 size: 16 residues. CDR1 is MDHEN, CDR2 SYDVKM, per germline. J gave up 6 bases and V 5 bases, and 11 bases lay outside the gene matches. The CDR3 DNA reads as TGTGCCAGCAGTGGGCGGGACAGGTCTAGTTATGAAAAACTGTTTTTT. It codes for CASSGRDRSSYEKLFF.

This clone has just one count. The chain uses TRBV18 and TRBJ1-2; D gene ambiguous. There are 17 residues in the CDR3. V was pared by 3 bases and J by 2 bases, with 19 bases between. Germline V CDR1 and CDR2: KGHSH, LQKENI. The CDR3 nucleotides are TGTGCCAGCTCACCCCAAATCGAACCCAGAGACAACTATGGCTACACCTTC. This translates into CASSPQIEPRDNYGYTF. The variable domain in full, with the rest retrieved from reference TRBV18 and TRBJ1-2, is NAGVMQNPRHLVRRRGQEARLRCSPMKGHSHVYWYRQLPEEGLKFMVYLQKENIIDESGMPKERFSAEFPKEGPSILRIQQVVRGDSAAYFCASSPQIEPRDNYGYTFGSGTRLTVV.

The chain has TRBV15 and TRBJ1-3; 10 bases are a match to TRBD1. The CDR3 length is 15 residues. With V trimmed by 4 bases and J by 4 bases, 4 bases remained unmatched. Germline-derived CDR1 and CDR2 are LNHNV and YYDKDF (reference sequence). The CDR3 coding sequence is TGTGCCACCAGCACTCTGACAGGGGGCGGAAACACCATATATTTT. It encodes CATSTLTGGGNTIYF.

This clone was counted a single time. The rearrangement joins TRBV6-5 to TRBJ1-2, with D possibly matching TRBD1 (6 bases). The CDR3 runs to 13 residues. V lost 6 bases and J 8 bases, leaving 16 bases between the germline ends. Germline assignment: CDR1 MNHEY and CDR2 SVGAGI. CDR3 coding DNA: TGTGCCAGCAGAGCCGGGGGCCTCCTCGGCTACACCTTC. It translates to CASRAGGLLGYTF.

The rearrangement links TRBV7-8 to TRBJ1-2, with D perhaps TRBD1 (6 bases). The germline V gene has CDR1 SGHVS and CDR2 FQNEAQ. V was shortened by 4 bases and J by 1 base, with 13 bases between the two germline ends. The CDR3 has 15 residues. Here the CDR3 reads CASSSAGTHNYGYTF. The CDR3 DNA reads TGTGCCAGCAGCTCTGCCGGGACACATAACTATGGCTACACCTTC.

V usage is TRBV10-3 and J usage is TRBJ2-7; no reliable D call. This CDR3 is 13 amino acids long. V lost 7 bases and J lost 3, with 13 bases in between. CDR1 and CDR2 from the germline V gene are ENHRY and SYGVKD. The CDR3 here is CAINSQEFYEQYF. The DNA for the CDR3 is TGTGCCATCAATTCCCAAGAATTCTACGAGCAGTACTTC.

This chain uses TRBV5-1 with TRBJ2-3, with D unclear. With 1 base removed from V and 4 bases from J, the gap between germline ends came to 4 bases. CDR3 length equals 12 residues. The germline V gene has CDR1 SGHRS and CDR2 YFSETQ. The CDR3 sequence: CASSLLADTQYF. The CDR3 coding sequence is TGCGCCAGCAGCTTGTTGGCAGATACGCAGTATTTT.

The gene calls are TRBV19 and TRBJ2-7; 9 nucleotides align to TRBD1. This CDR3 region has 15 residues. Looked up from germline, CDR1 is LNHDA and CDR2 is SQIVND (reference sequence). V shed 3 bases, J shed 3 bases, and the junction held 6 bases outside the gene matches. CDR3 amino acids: CASSIAGQGIYEQYF. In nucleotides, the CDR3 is TGTGCCAGTAGTATCGCGGGACAGGGCATCTACGAGCAGTACTTC. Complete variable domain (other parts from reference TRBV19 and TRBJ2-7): DGGITQSPKYLFRKEGQNVTLSCEQNLNHDAMYWYRQDPGQGLRLIYYSQIVNDFQKGDIAEGYSVSREKKESFPLTVTSAQKNPTAFYLCASSIAGQGIYEQYFGPGTRLTVT.

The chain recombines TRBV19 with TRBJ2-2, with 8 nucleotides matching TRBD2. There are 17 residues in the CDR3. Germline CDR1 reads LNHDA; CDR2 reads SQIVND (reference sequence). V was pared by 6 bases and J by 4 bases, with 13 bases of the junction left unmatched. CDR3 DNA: TGTGCCAGTAGCCGCGGGGGGTGGGGGGAGACCACCGGGGAGCTGTTTTTT. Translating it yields CASSRGGWGETTGELFF.

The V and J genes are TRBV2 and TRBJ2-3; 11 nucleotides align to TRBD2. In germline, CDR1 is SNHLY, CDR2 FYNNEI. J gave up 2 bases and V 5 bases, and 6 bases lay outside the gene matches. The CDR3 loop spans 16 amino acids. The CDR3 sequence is CASSIALAGATDTQYF. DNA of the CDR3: TGTGCCAGCAGTATAGCACTAGCGGGGGCCACAGATACGCAGTATTTT.

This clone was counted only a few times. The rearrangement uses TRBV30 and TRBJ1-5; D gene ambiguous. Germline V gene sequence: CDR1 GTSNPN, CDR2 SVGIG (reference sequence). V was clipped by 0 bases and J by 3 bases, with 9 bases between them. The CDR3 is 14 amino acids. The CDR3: CAWSVPEINQPQHF. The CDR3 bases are TGTGCCTGGAGTGTCCCCGAGATCAATCAGCCCCAGCATTTT.

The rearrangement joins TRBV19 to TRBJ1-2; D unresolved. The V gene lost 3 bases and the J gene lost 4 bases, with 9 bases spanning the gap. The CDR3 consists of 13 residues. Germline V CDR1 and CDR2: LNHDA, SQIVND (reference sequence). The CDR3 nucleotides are TGTGCCAGTAGTATCGAAATGGGCTATGGCTACACCTTC. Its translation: CASSIEMGYGYTF.

The CDR3 reads CASSYYRQPSSYNEQFF. The CDR3 DNA follows: TGTGCCAGCAGTTATTATCGACAGCCGAGCTCCTACAATGAGCAGTTCTTC. J is TRBJ2-1 and V is TRBV6-9, with D perhaps TRBD1 (5 bases). Trimming shortened V by 1 base and J by 0 bases, and 13 bases separated the two germline ends. Germline CDR1 reads MNHGY; CDR2 reads SVAAGI. The CDR3 is 17 residues long.

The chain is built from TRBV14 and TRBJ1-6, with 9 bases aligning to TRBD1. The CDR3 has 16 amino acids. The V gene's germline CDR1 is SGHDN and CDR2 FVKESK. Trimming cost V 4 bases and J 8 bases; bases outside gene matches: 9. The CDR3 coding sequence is TGTGCCAGCAGCCCCCTGGACAGGGGCTTTCATTCACCCCTCCACTTT. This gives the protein CASSPLDRGFHSPLHF. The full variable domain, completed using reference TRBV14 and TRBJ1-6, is EAGVTQFPSHSVIEKGQTVTLRCDPISGHDNLYWYRRVMGKEIKFLLHFVKESKQDESGMPNNRFLAERTGGTYSTLKVQPAELEDSGVYFCASSPLDRGFHSPLHFGNGTRLTVT.

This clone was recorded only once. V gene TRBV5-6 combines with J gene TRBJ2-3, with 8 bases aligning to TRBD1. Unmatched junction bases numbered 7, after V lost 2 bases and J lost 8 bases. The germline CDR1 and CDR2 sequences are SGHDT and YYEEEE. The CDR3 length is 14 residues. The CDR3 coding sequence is TGTGCCAGCAGCTTCCAGGGGGCGCGGGGTACGCAGTATTTT. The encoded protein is CASSFQGARGTQYF.

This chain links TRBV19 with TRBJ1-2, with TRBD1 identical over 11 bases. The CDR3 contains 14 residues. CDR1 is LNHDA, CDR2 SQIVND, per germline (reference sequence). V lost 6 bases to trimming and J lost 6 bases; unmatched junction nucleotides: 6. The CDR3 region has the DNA TGTGCCAGTAGATCTCTGGGACAGGGGGATGGCTACACCTTC. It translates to CASRSLGQGDGYTF.

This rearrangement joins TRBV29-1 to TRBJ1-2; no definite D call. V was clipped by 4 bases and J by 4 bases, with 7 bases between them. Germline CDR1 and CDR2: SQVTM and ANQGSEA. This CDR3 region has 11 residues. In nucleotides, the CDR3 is TGCAGCGTTGCGGGCAGCTATGGCTACACCTTC. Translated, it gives CSVAGSYGYTF.

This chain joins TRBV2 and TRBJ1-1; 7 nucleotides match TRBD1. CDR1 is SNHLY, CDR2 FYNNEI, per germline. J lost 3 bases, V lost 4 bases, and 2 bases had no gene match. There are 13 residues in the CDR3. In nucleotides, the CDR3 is TGTGCCAGCAGTGGGGACAGCTACACTGAAGCTTTCTTT. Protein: CASSGDSYTEAFF. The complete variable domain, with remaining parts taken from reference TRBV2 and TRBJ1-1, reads EPEVTQTPSHQVTQMGQEVILRCVPISNHLYFYWYRQILGQKVEFLVSFYNNEISEKSEIFDDQFSVERPDGSNFTLKIRSTKLEDSAMYFCASSGDSYTEAFFGQGTRLTVV.

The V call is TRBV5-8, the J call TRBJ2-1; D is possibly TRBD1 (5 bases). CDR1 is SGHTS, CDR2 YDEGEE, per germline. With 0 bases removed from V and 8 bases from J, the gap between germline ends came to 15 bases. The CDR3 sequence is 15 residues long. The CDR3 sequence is CASSLGQPVVDEQFF. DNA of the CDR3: TGTGCCAGCAGCTTGGGACAGCCCGTTGTCGATGAGCAGTTCTTC.

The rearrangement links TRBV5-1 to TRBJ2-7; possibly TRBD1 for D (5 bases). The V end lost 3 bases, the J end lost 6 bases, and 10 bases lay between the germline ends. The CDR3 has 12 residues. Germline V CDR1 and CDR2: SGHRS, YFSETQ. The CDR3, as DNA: TGCGCCAGCAGCTCCACAGGACCCGAGCAGTACTTC. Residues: CASSSTGPEQYF.

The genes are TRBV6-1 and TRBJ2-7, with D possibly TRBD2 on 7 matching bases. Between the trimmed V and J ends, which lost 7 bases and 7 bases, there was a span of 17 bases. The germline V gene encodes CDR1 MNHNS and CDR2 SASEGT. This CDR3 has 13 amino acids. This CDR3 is CASMITGGREQYF. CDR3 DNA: TGTGCCAGCATGATAACGGGGGGCCGGGAGCAGTACTTC.

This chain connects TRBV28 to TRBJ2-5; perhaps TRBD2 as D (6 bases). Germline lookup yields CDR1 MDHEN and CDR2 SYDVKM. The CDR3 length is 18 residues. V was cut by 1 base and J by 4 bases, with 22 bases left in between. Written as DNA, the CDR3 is TGTGCCAGCAGTTTATTCGACCTTAGCGGCCCGGTATCAGAGACCCAGTACTTC. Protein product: CASSLFDLSGPVSETQYF. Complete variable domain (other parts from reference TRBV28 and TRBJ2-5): DVKVTQSSRYLVKRTGEKVFLECVQDMDHENMFWYRQDPGLGLRLIYFSYDVKMKEKGDIPEGYSVSREKKERFSLILESASTNQTSMYLCASSLFDLSGPVSETQYFGPGTRLLVL.

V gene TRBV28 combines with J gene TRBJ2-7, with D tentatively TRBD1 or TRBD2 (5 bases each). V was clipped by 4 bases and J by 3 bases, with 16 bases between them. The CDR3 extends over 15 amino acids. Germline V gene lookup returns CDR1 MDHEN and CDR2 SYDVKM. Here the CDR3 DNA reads TGTGCCAGCAGTTCCGGGACGGCGACACTCTACGAGCAGTACTTC. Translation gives CASSSGTATLYEQYF. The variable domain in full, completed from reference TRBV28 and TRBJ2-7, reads DVKVTQSSRYLVKRTGEKVFLECVQDMDHENMFWYRQDPGLGLRLIYFSYDVKMKEKGDIPEGYSVSREKKERFSLILESASTNQTSMYLCASSSGTATLYEQYFGPGTRLTVT.